This is a list of T cell receptor beta chains from one sample in a study of blood T cell repertoires in COVID-19. Profiled with immunoSEQ multiplex PCR; TCRdb holds only in-frame clones, not every one. The table records 130,000 or so clones, approximately 87% of them present only once. Sequenced input: peripheral blood. All receptors come from a man aged 65 to 79 with active COVID-19. Both conserved end residues are part of each CDR3. The order of the fields is CDR3 protein, CDR3 DNA, V gene, D gene, clone size, CDR3 length, J gene. A D gene is named only where the DNA matches it firmly. Clone size is given for some rows only: seen once, a few or many times, or a class if the clone is expanded.

CATTSGRGSGELFF TGTGCCACGACTAGCGGGAGGGGTTCGGGGGAGCTGTTTTTT TRBV2 TRBD2 once 14 TRBJ2-2
CASSPITRQGTYEQYF TGTGCCAGCAGCCCCATCACCCGACAGGGGACCTACGAGCAGTACTTC TRBV7-2 TRBD1 NA 16 TRBJ2-7
CASSQGRGNQPQHF TGTGCCAGCAGCCAAGGACGGGGCAATCAGCCCCAGCATTTT TRBV3-1/TRBV3-2 NA NA 14 TRBJ1-5
CASSPTGGGSYNEQFF TGTGCCAGCAGTCCCACCGGGGGGGGCTCCTACAATGAGCAGTTCTTC TRBV2 TRBD2 NA 16 TRBJ2-1
CASSLSGREAGELFF TGCGCCAGCAGCTTGTCAGGAAGGGAGGCCGGGGAGCTGTTTTTT TRBV5-1 NA NA 15 TRBJ2-2
CSVEAGWGYTF TGCAGCGTTGAAGCCGGGTGGGGCTACACCTTC TRBV29-1 NA NA 11 TRBJ1-2
CASSLDRNGLLGYTF TGTGCCAGCAGCTTAGACCGGAACGGACTACTGGGCTACACCTTC TRBV11-2 NA NA 15 TRBJ1-2
CASSVSGHQPQHF TGTGCCAGCAGTGTCTCCGGTCATCAGCCCCAGCATTTT TRBV6-2/TRBV6-3 NA NA 13 TRBJ1-5
CASSLGDLPSETQYF TGTGCCAGCAGCTTAGGGGACTTACCTTCAGAGACCCAGTACTTC TRBV7-2 NA NA 15 TRBJ2-5
CATPQGLGQPQHF TGTGCCACTCCACAGGGGCTCGGTCAGCCCCAGCATTTT TRBV27 TRBD1 NA 13 TRBJ1-5
CASSRGEGYGETQYF TGTGCCAGCAGCCGAGGAGAAGGATACGGAGAGACCCAGTACTTC TRBV4-2 NA once 15 TRBJ2-5
CATSRDLAVNQPQHF TGTGCCACCAGCAGAGATCTCGCGGTGAATCAGCCCCAGCATTTT TRBV15 NA NA 15 TRBJ1-5
CASSYFGTGKETQYF TGTGCCAGCAGTTATTTCGGGACAGGGAAGGAGACCCAGTACTTC TRBV6-6 TRBD1 NA 15 TRBJ2-5
CASSLGAGTYEQYF TGTGCCAGCAGCTTAGGTGCGGGGACCTACGAGCAGTACTTC TRBV5-4 NA NA 14 TRBJ2-7
CAWSGGGEQFF TGTGCCTGGAGTGGAGGAGGGGAGCAGTTCTTC TRBV30 NA once 11 TRBJ2-1
CASSEWGGLQETQYF TGTGCCAGCAGTGAGTGGGGGGGGCTTCAAGAGACCCAGTACTTC TRBV2 NA few 15 TRBJ2-5
CASSPSAGGGYEQYF TGTGCCAGCTCACCCTCAGCGGGAGGGGGCTACGAGCAGTACTTC TRBV18 TRBD2 few 15 TRBJ2-7
CASSPRGYEQYF TGTGCCAGCAGTCCAAGAGGATACGAGCAGTACTTC TRBV3-1/TRBV3-2 NA NA 12 TRBJ2-7
CASSQWGVVGEQYF TGTGCCAGCAGCCAGTGGGGCGTAGTGGGCGAGCAGTACTTC TRBV3-1/TRBV3-2 NA NA 14 TRBJ2-7
CAWHRGQANYGYTF TGTGCCTGGCACCGGGGACAAGCTAACTATGGCTACACCTTC TRBV30 NA NA 14 TRBJ1-2
CASSPRGSGSTGTGELFF TGTGCCAGCAGCCCCCGGGGTAGCGGGAGTACGGGCACCGGGGAGCTGTTTTTT TRBV9 TRBD2 NA 18 TRBJ2-2
CASSLFPPRHFYGYTF TGTGCCAGCAGTTTATTCCCCCCCCGACACTTCTATGGCTACACCTTC TRBV28 NA NA 16 TRBJ1-2
CASRRTAVAYGYTF TGTGCCAGCAGGCGGACAGCCGTGGCCTATGGCTACACCTTC TRBV28 NA NA 14 TRBJ1-2
CASSEQGGNTEAFF TGTGCCAGCAGTGAGCAGGGAGGGAACACTGAAGCTTTCTTT TRBV2 NA few 14 TRBJ1-1
CASSLGAWEKLFF TGTGCCAGCAGCTTAGGGGCGTGGGAAAAACTGTTTTTT TRBV7-9 NA NA 13 TRBJ1-4
CATSDSRSGYNEQFF TGTGCCACCAGTGATTCCCGTAGCGGATACAATGAGCAGTTCTTC TRBV24-1 NA NA 15 TRBJ2-1
CASSDRGSDTDTQYF TGTGCCAGCAGCGACCGTGGTAGCGACACAGATACGCAGTATTTT TRBV13 NA NA 15 TRBJ2-3
CASSLFPYRTAYEQYF TGTGCCAGCAGTTTGTTCCCCTATAGGACAGCCTACGAGCAGTACTTC TRBV28 NA NA 16 TRBJ2-7
CASSLWLAENNEQFF TGCGCCAGCAGCTTGTGGCTAGCGGAAAACAATGAGCAGTTCTTC TRBV5-1 TRBD2 NA 15 TRBJ2-1
CASSLTSGGTYEQYF TGTGCCAGCAGCCTCACTAGCGGGGGGACCTACGAGCAGTACTTC TRBV7-8 TRBD2 NA 15 TRBJ2-7
CASSPSGSLSYNEQFF TGTGCCAGCAGCCCTAGCGGGAGCCTCTCCTACAATGAGCAGTTCTTC TRBV5-4 TRBD2 NA 16 TRBJ2-1
CASSSDSSTGELFF TGTGCCAGCAGTTCGGACAGTTCCACCGGGGAGCTGTTTTTT TRBV2 NA NA 14 TRBJ2-2
CSASSGSTGLYEQYF TGCAGTGCTAGTTCTGGGTCGACAGGATTATACGAGCAGTACTTC TRBV20-1 NA NA 15 TRBJ2-7
CASSIPGQGLRNQPQHF TGTGCCAGTAGTATACCGGGACAGGGTTTACGGAATCAGCCCCAGCATTTT TRBV19 TRBD1 once 17 TRBJ1-5
CASSESKGYNYGYTF TGTGCCAGCAGTGAATCAAAGGGGTACAACTATGGCTACACCTTC TRBV25-1 NA NA 15 TRBJ1-2
CASSYSGTGDYGYTF TGTGCCAGCAGTTACTCAGGGACAGGGGACTATGGCTACACCTTC TRBV6-5 TRBD1 once 15 TRBJ1-2
CASSLGTREETQYF TGCGCCAGCAGCTTGGGGACTAGGGAAGAGACCCAGTACTTC TRBV5-1 TRBD2 once 14 TRBJ2-5
CASSLEPGGYTEAFF TGCGCCAGCAGCTTGGAGCCAGGGGGGTACACTGAAGCTTTCTTT TRBV5-1 TRBD1 NA 15 TRBJ1-1
CASSQSAGATYNEQFF TGCGCCAGCAGCCAATCAGCGGGAGCAACCTACAATGAGCAGTTCTTC TRBV4-1 TRBD2 NA 16 TRBJ2-1
CASSQAPVSYNEQYF TGTGCCAGCAGCCAAGCCCCGGTAAGCTATAACGAGCAGTACTTC TRBV3-1/TRBV3-2 NA NA 15 TRBJ2-7